This passage covers 10 T cell receptor beta chains from one sample sequenced in a study of blood T cell repertoires in COVID-19. Generated by immunoSEQ multiplex PCR, the TCRdb table keeps only in-frame clones and is missing some. In the table there are over 150,000 clones, almost 85% of which are singletons. Sequenced material: peripheral blood. The receptor set was obtained from a man between 18 and 29 years old with active or convalescent COVID-19.

In DNA form, the CDR3 reads TGTGCCACTCGGGATTTTAACTATGGCTACACCTTC. It specifies CATRDFNYGYTF. The gene calls are TRBV19 and TRBJ1-2, with unresolved D. V gave up 10 bases and J gave up 1 base, with 10 bases separating them. In germline, CDR1 is LNHDA, CDR2 SQIVND (reference sequence). The CDR3 covers 12 residues. The full variable domain, with the rest looked up from reference TRBV19 and TRBJ1-2, is DGGITQSPKYLFRKEGQNVTLSCEQNLNHDAMYWYRQDPGQGLRLIYYSQIVNDFQKGDIAEGYSVSREKKESFPLTVTSAQKNPTAFYLCATRDFNYGYTFGSGTRLTVV.

CDR3 sequence (DNA): TGTGCCAGCATTCGGACTAGCGGCTCCTACGAGCAGTACTTC. Amino acids: CASIRTSGSYEQYF. This chain joins TRBV6-5 and TRBJ2-7; 10 bases are shared with TRBD2. Germline assignment: CDR1 MNHEY and CDR2 SVGAGI. V lost 7 bases, J lost 0 bases, and 3 bases stayed unmatched. The CDR3 covers 14 residues.

The genes are TRBV10-1 and TRBJ1-2, with 7 positions matching TRBD1. The germline CDR1 and CDR2 sequences are WNHNN and SYGVQD (reference sequence). Trimming removed 2 bases from V and 8 bases from J; junction bases left unmatched: 5. This CDR3 has 13 amino acids. As DNA, the CDR3 is TGCGCCAGCAGTGAGGACAGGGCGAGAGGCTACACCTTC. Amino acids: CASSEDRARGYTF.

This chain links TRBV2 with TRBJ1-2, with D unclear. From germline, CDR1 is SNHLY and CDR2 FYNNEI. The CDR3 loop spans 13 amino acids. Trimming pared 3 bases from V and 4 bases from J, leaving 9 bases between. The CDR3 reads CASSEWHRYGYTF. DNA for the CDR3: TGTGCCAGCAGTGAGTGGCACCGCTATGGCTACACCTTC. The complete variable domain, with remaining parts taken from reference TRBV2 and TRBJ1-2, reads EPEVTQTPSHQVTQMGQEVILRCVPISNHLYFYWYRQILGQKVEFLVSFYNNEISEKSEIFDDQFSVERPDGSNFTLKIRSTKLEDSAMYFCASSEWHRYGYTFGSGTRLTVV.

The chain uses TRBV25-1 and TRBJ2-7; 8 nucleotides match TRBD2. The trim removed 0 bases at V and 7 bases at J, leaving 11 bases unmatched. Looked up from germline, CDR1 is MGHDK and CDR2 is SYGVNS. This CDR3 spans 16 amino acids. The CDR3 loop is CASSEYGGGPLREQYF. The CDR3 DNA reads as TGTGCCAGCAGTGAATACGGGGGGGGGCCTCTTCGGGAGCAGTACTTC.

The chain carries TRBV11-2 and TRBJ2-7; unclear D gene. The CDR3 contains 11 residues. The germline CDR1 and CDR2 sequences are SGHAT and FQNNGV. V was pared by 4 bases and J by 3 bases, with 4 bases between. The CDR3 sequence is CASSYNYEQYF. In nucleotides, the CDR3 is TGTGCCAGCAGCTACAACTACGAGCAGTACTTC. The full variable domain, its missing parts supplied by reference TRBV11-2 and TRBJ2-7, is EAGVAQSPRYKIIEKRQSVAFWCNPISGHATLYWYQQILGQGPKLLIQFQNNGVVDDSQLPKDRFSAERLKGVDSTLKIQPAKLEDSAVYLCASSYNYEQYFGPGTRLTVT.

The chain links TRBV18 to TRBJ2-1; TRBD2 matches 8 bases. J gave up 3 bases and V 6 bases, and 19 bases lay outside the gene matches. The germline V gene has CDR1 KGHSH and CDR2 LQKENI. This CDR3 has 19 residues. Here the CDR3 DNA reads TGTGCCAGCTCGATCAGGGGCAGGACAGCGGGGGCGCACTACAATGAGCAGTTCTTC. It codes for CASSIRGRTAGAHYNEQFF.

The V call is TRBV19, the J call TRBJ1-6, with D maybe TRBD1 (5 bases). Germline V gene lookup returns CDR1 LNHDA and CDR2 SQIVND (reference sequence). The V and J ends lost 3 bases and 9 bases respectively, with 12 bases between them. The CDR3 loop spans 14 amino acids. CDR3 loop: CASSIGGGGSPLHF. The CDR3 DNA reads as TGTGCCAGTAGTATCGGGGGGGGAGGTTCACCCCTCCACTTT.

The chain carries TRBV6-5 and TRBJ1-4; possible D gene TRBD1, 5 bases. This CDR3 region has 15 residues. Trimming shortened V by 6 bases and J by 8 bases, and 19 bases separated the two germline ends. CDR1 and CDR2 from the germline V gene are MNHEY and SVGAGI. The CDR3 DNA reads as TGTGCCAGCAGGGACCATACTCAGGGAGGGGAAAAACTGTTTTTT. As protein: CASRDHTQGGEKLFF.

The chain couples TRBV4-1 to TRBJ1-2; 7 bases line up with TRBD1. Germline V gene sequence: CDR1 MGHRA, CDR2 YSYEKL. The CDR3 runs 16 residues. The junction had 8 bases not matched to a gene; V was cut back by 0 bases and J by 4 bases. The CDR3 is CASSQDWAGGSYGYTF. The DNA for the CDR3 is TGCGCCAGCAGCCAAGACTGGGCAGGGGGAAGCTATGGCTACACCTTC.